These T cell receptor beta chains were read from a single sample in a study of T cell responses to AZD1222 COVID-19 vaccine. Assay: immunoSEQ multiplex PCR; the TCRdb copy retains only in-frame clones and omits some. Here the sample spans about 90,000 clones, 85% being singletons. Sequenced here: peripheral blood, sampled 28 days after the second AZD1222 dose. The receptors were sampled from an adult who received the AZD1222 COVID-19 vaccine. Each CDR3 is given with its conserved first and last residue. D genes are given only for firm matches. The size of a clone is reported for some rows only, either as once, few or many, or as a class for expanded clones.

size,V,D,J,DNA,CDR3
NA,TRBV14,NA,TRBJ1-4,TGTGCCAGCAGCCAAGTAGGGGGAACTAATGAAAAACTGTTTTTT,CASSQVGGTNEKLFF
many,TRBV5-5,TRBD2,TRBJ2-1,TGTGCCAGCAGCCCGCAGGGAGCGGGGGGGATCTACAATGAGCAGTTCTTC,CASSPQGAGGIYNEQFF
NA,TRBV7-9,TRBD2,TRBJ2-7,TGTGCCAGCAGCTTAGCGCGGAGTAGCGGGGACTCCTACGAGCAGTACTTC,CASSLARSSGDSYEQYF
once,TRBV7-9,TRBD1,TRBJ1-2,TGTGCCAGCAGCTTAGGACAGGGGGTTGGTGGCTACACCTTC,CASSLGQGVGGYTF
NA,TRBV7-9,NA,TRBJ1-5,TGTGCCAGCAGCTTTCCCCATCAGCCCCAGCATTTT,CASSFPHQPQHF
NA,TRBV6-5,TRBD1,TRBJ2-5,TGTGCCAGCAGCCAAAGCCCCGACAGGGGAGAGACCCAGTACTTC,CASSQSPDRGETQYF
NA,TRBV19,NA,TRBJ2-7,TGTGCCAGTAGTACCCAGGTCTTCTACGAGCAGTACTTC,CASSTQVFYEQYF
NA,TRBV9,NA,TRBJ2-2,TGTGCCAGCAGCGTTCTAGCTACCGGGGAGCTGTTTTTT,CASSVLATGELFF
NA,TRBV3-1/TRBV3-2,TRBD2,TRBJ2-2,TGTGCCAGCAGTCGACTAGCGGGAGATGTCACCGGGGAGCTGTTTTTT,CASSRLAGDVTGELFF
NA,TRBV9,TRBD1,TRBJ1-4,TGTGCCAGCACGACAGGGGCAGCAACTAATGAAAAACTGTTTTTT,CASTTGAATNEKLFF
NA,TRBV7-9,TRBD2,TRBJ2-1,TGTGCCAGCAGCTCCCGACTAGCGGGAGTAGTCAATGAGCAGTTCTTC,CASSSRLAGVVNEQFF
NA,TRBV5-1,TRBD1,TRBJ2-2,TGCGCCAGCTTTCCCGGGACAGGGCCCGGGGAGCTGTTTTTT,CASFPGTGPGELFF
NA,TRBV28,NA,TRBJ2-3,TGTGCCAGCAGTTTTCCCCCTGCCATCACAGATACGCAGTATTTT,CASSFPPAITDTQYF
NA,TRBV28,NA,TRBJ2-6,TGTGCCAGCAGTTTATTATGGCCCCCCAGGGACACCGACTCTGGGGCCAACGTCCTGACTTTC,CASSLLWPPRDTDSGANVLTF
NA,TRBV6-6,TRBD1,TRBJ1-2,TGTGCCAGCAGTCCCGGACAGGGTCAGGGCTACACCTTC,CASSPGQGQGYTF
once,TRBV3-1/TRBV3-2,TRBD2,TRBJ2-5,TGTGCCAGCTTAACTAGCGGGAGTTCAGAGACCCAGTACTTC,CASLTSGSSETQYF
NA,TRBV2,NA,TRBJ2-7,TGTGCCAGCGCTAGCAGACCCTACGAGCAGTACTTC,CASASRPYEQYF
NA,TRBV19,NA,TRBJ2-3,TGTGCCAGTAGTATAGGGAGCGACACAGATACGCAGTATTTT,CASSIGSDTDTQYF
NA,TRBV28,TRBD2,TRBJ2-7,TGTGCCAGCAGTTTTCCCGGGGGGGGGCAGTACGAGCAGTACTTC,CASSFPGGGQYEQYF
NA,TRBV19,TRBD1,TRBJ1-5,TGTGCCAGTAGTATAGCCCCTCAGGGGGACAGTTTAATCAATCAGCCCCAGCATTTT,CASSIAPQGDSLINQPQHF
NA,TRBV9,NA,TRBJ1-6,TGTGCCAGCAGCGGGGGACCCCTGAGGAATTCACCCCTCCACTTT,CASSGGPLRNSPLHF
NA,TRBV3-1/TRBV3-2,TRBD2,TRBJ2-3,TGTGCCAGCAGCCAAGATAGGCCAACTAGCGGGATCACAGATACGCAGTATTTT,CASSQDRPTSGITDTQYF
NA,TRBV5-1,TRBD2,TRBJ2-7,TGCGCCAGCAGCTTGGGACTAGCGTCTTACTCCTACGAGCAGTACTTC,CASSLGLASYSYEQYF
few,TRBV3-1/TRBV3-2,TRBD1,TRBJ1-4,TGTGCCAGCAGCCCCGGGACAGAGAATGAAAAACTGTTTTTT,CASSPGTENEKLFF
once,TRBV18,NA,TRBJ2-7,TGTGCCAGCTCACCACCGTGGGTTGAGGGGCAGTACTTC,CASSPPWVEGQYF
NA,TRBV15,NA,TRBJ2-3,TGTGCCACCAGCAAGGAAGATACGCAGTATTTT,CATSKEDTQYF
NA,TRBV3-1/TRBV3-2,TRBD1,TRBJ1-6,TGTGCCAGCAGCCAAGATCACAGGGGGCGGACTAATTCACCCCTCCACTTT,CASSQDHRGRTNSPLHF
NA,TRBV15,NA,TRBJ2-7,TGTGCCACCAGCAGGGACCGTAGCGAGCAGTACTTC,CATSRDRSEQYF
few,TRBV11-2,TRBD1,TRBJ1-5,TGTGCCAGCAGCTTAGAAACAGGGGCGGGACAGCCCCAGCATTTT,CASSLETGAGQPQHF
NA,TRBV2,NA,TRBJ2-1,TGTGCCACCCCCCCCGGGGCTATGTACAATGAGCAGTTCTTC,CATPPGAMYNEQFF
once,TRBV11-2,NA,TRBJ1-3,TGTGCCAGCAGCGGAGGGCTACAGGGTGCTGGAAACACCATATATTTT,CASSGGLQGAGNTIYF
NA,TRBV21-1,NA,TRBJ1-5,TGTGCCAGCAGCAAATTTCGCCGGACAGGGGGCGAGGATAGCAATCAGCCCCAGCATTTT,CASSKFRRTGGEDSNQPQHF
NA,TRBV6-5,NA,TRBJ1-1,TGTGCCAGCAGTTCCTGGATCCCGGGACATAGCGAAGCTTTCTTT,CASSSWIPGHSEAFF
NA,TRBV6-6,TRBD1,TRBJ1-2,TGTGCCAGCAGTCCAACGGGACAGGGAGGGGATGGCTACACCTTC,CASSPTGQGGDGYTF
NA,TRBV28,TRBD2,TRBJ2-3,TGTGCCAGCGCACGGGAGGGACGGGGAGATACGCAGTATTTT,CASAREGRGDTQYF
few,TRBV7-9,TRBD1,TRBJ1-4,TGTGCCAGCAGCTTACCGGGAGGGGGCACAACTAATGAAAAACTGTTTTTT,CASSLPGGGTTNEKLFF
NA,TRBV12-5,TRBD1,TRBJ2-7,TGTGCTAGTGGGGGGACAGCCTACGAGCAGTACTTC,CASGGTAYEQYF
NA,TRBV29-1,NA,TRBJ1-2,TGCAGCGTTGAAGATGGGGCCAGAGCTCACCTAGACCTCTATGGCTACACCTTC,CSVEDGARAHLDLYGYTF
NA,TRBV7-9,TRBD2,TRBJ2-3,TGTGCCAGCAGCCCTCCCGGACTAGCGGGGGCCACAGATACGCAGTATTTT,CASSPPGLAGATDTQYF
NA,TRBV10-2,NA,TRBJ1-6,TGCGCCAGCAAGGCAGACTCCTATAATTCACCCCTCCACTTT,CASKADSYNSPLHF
NA,TRBV6-1,NA,TRBJ1-4,TGTGCCAGCAGTGCAGCGGAGGCAGCTAATGAAAAACTGTTTTTT,CASSAAEAANEKLFF
NA,TRBV5-5,NA,TRBJ2-5,TGTGCCAGCAGCTCAGCAGGGGTTCAAGGAGAGACCCAGTACTTC,CASSSAGVQGETQYF
NA,TRBV6-2/TRBV6-3,NA,TRBJ2-1,TGTGCCAGCAGTTACACGGCCCGCGGTGAGCAGTTCTTC,CASSYTARGEQFF